The 17 T cell receptor beta chains below all came from one sample that was sequenced in a study of Ad26.COV2.S vaccination and SARS-CoV-2 variants. The treatment is: 15 to 20 received Ad26.COV2.S at low or high dose, single or two shots; a few received placebo; per-sample allocation not given. Vaccine and placebo recipients were sampled on day 63 after the first injection. Assay used: immunoSEQ multiplex PCR; TCRdb lists only in-frame clones, some missing. The table shows roughly 700,000 clones, with about 90% occurring only once. The source material was peripheral blood, sampled in a trial of Ad26.COV2.S vaccine versus placebo. The receptors shown here come from a person between 18 and 59 years old who received the Ad26.COV2.S COVID-19 vaccine or a placebo.

The V call is TRBV7-6, the J call TRBJ2-5; TRBD2 aligns across 8 bases. Germline CDR1 is SGHVS and CDR2 is FNYEAQ. The CDR3 consists of 18 residues. The V gene end was trimmed by 3 bases and the J gene end by 3 bases; junction bases not matched to a gene: 15. In nucleotides, the CDR3 is TGTGCCAGCAGCTTTTGGACACTAGCGGACCAGATGGAAGAGACCCAGTACTTC. It translates to CASSFWTLADQMEETQYF.

The genes are TRBV24-1 and TRBJ2-3; weak D call: TRBD1 (6 bases). Trimming took off 4 bases at V and 2 bases at J, with 15 bases between the two ends. There are 16 residues in the CDR3. Per the germline V gene, CDR1 is KGHDR and CDR2 is SFDVKD. CDR3 sequence: CATSEPPGQNTDTQYF. CDR3 nucleotide sequence: TGTGCCACCAGTGAGCCGCCCGGACAGAACACAGATACGCAGTATTTT.

Comments on this clone: The same CDR3 is also encoded by other DNA sequences in this sample. The DNA of the CDR3 is TGTGCCAGCTCTAAGGATAGCAATCAGCCCCAGCATTTT. This translates into CASSKDSNQPQHF. The rearrangement joins TRBV18 to TRBJ1-5, with D hard to call. Trimming removed 6 bases at V and 0 bases at J, with 6 bases between. This CDR3 comprises 13 residues. CDR1 is KGHSH and CDR2 is LQKENI in the germline V gene.

The chain links TRBV30 to TRBJ2-7, with a weak D call TRBD2 (6 bases). V lost 0 bases and J lost 0, with 9 bases in between. CDR3 length: 14 residues. Germline lookup yields CDR1 GTSNPN and CDR2 SVGIG (reference sequence). The CDR3 DNA is TGTGCCTGGAGTGTAGTCGGGAGCTCCTACGAGCAGTACTTC. This encodes CAWSVVGSSYEQYF. The whole variable domain, remainder taken from reference TRBV30 and TRBJ2-7, is SQTIHQWPATLVQPVGSPLSLECTVEGTSNPNLYWYRQAAGRGLQLLFYSVGIGQISSEVPQNLSASRPQDRQFILSSKKLLLSDSGFYLCAWSVVGSSYEQYFGPGTRLTVT.

The rearrangement joins TRBV11-2 to TRBJ1-2; the match to TRBD1 covers 7 bases. The CDR3 runs to 15 residues. The V and J ends lost 5 bases and 3 bases, in that order; junction bases with no gene match: 9. Germline assignment: CDR1 SGHAT and CDR2 FQNNGV. The CDR3, as DNA: TGTGCCAGCAGCCTTTCGACAGGGACGGACTATGGCTACACCTTC. Protein sequence: CASSLSTGTDYGYTF. The full variable domain, with the rest looked up from reference TRBV11-2 and TRBJ1-2, is EAGVAQSPRYKIIEKRQSVAFWCNPISGHATLYWYQQILGQGPKLLIQFQNNGVVDDSQLPKDRFSAERLKGVDSTLKIQPAKLEDSAVYLCASSLSTGTDYGYTFGSGTRLTVV.

The gene calls are TRBV5-4 and TRBJ1-2, with D perhaps matching TRBD1 (5 bases). V was shortened by 3 bases and J by 3 bases, with 9 bases between the two germline ends. CDR3 length equals 13 residues. In germline, CDR1 is SGHNT, CDR2 YYREEE (reference sequence). In nucleotides, the CDR3 is TGTGCCAGCAGCTGGGGGGAGGACTATGGCTACACCTTC. This translates into CASSWGEDYGYTF.

J is TRBJ2-5 and V is TRBV5-4; 10 bases are a match to TRBD2. The CDR3 runs 18 residues. Trimming removed 4 bases from V and 5 bases from J; junction bases left unmatched: 17. CDR1 and CDR2 (germline): SGHNT, YYREEE (reference sequence). For the CDR3, the DNA is TGTGCCAGCAGCCCCCCCCTCGGGCTAGCGGGAGATGGGGAGACCCAGTACTTC. Residues: CASSPPLGLAGDGETQYF.

In DNA, the CDR3 is TGTGCCAGCTCCCCCGCCCGGAACTCTGGAAACACCATATATTTT. Translating it yields CASSPARNSGNTIYF. This chain uses TRBV18 with TRBJ1-3; no clear D gene. The CDR3 extends over 15 amino acids. Trimming stripped 6 bases from V and 0 bases from J, with 12 bases between. From germline, CDR1 is KGHSH and CDR2 LQKENI.

The chain joins TRBV13 to TRBJ1-1; D possibly corresponds to TRBD1 (6 bases). Germline V lookup: CDR1 PRHDT, CDR2 FYEKMQ (reference sequence). V was shortened by 1 base and J by 1 base, with 10 bases between the two germline ends. CDR3 length equals 15 residues. The CDR3, as DNA: TGTGCCAGCAGCTTAGATGAACAGGGGAACACTGAAGCTTTCTTT. Translation gives CASSLDEQGNTEAFF.

V gene TRBV11-2 combines with J gene TRBJ2-1; 7 bases fit TRBD2. CDR3 length equals 14 residues. J lost 9 bases, V lost 7 bases, and 12 bases had no gene match. Germline assignment: CDR1 SGHAT and CDR2 FQNNGV. The CDR3, as DNA: TGTGCCAGCACCCGAGGGGCAGCGGGATCTGAGCAGTTCTTC. Translating gives CASTRGAAGSEQFF.

The sample holds one count of this clone. The rearrangement links TRBV25-1 to TRBJ2-7, with TRBD1 identical over 10 bases. The CDR3 covers 16 residues. The germline gives CDR1 MGHDK, CDR2 SYGVNS. J gave up 2 bases and V 3 bases, and 7 bases lay outside the gene matches. Here the CDR3 DNA reads TGTGCCAGCAGTGACTTGACCGGGACAGGGGCCTACGAGCAGTACTTC. As protein: CASSDLTGTGAYEQYF.

The chain carries TRBV30 and TRBJ1-1; no firm D call. Germline V gene lookup returns CDR1 GTSNPN and CDR2 SVGIG (reference sequence). The CDR3 sequence is 14 residues long. V shed 3 bases and J shed 0 bases, with 11 bases lying between them. The CDR3: CAWRVKTMNTEAFF. The CDR3 nucleotides are TGTGCCTGGAGAGTAAAGACCATGAACACTGAAGCTTTCTTT.

This clone was recorded a few times. The chain combines TRBV10-3 with TRBJ1-1; a possible D gene is TRBD1 (6 bases). CDR3 length: 15 amino acids. Germline V CDR1 and CDR2: ENHRY, SYGVKD. V was pared by 5 bases and J by 0 bases, with 13 bases between. The CDR3 region has the DNA TGTGCCATCAGTCCTAGACAGGAGATGAACACTGAAGCTTTCTTT. It encodes CAISPRQEMNTEAFF.

V usage is TRBV29-1 and J usage is TRBJ2-5; 11 bases are shared with TRBD2. V was clipped by 4 bases and J by 2 bases; unmatched bases: 9. CDR1 and CDR2 from the germline V gene are SQVTM and ANQGSEA. The length of the CDR3 is 16 residues. The CDR3 coding sequence is TGCAGCGTTGTGGGGCTAGCGGGGGGAAAACAAGAGACCCAGTACTTC. It specifies CSVVGLAGGKQETQYF.

The chain links TRBV7-2 to TRBJ1-4; the D gene is possibly TRBD1 (5 bases). There are 15 residues in the CDR3. The V gene's germline CDR1 is SGHTA and CDR2 FQGNSA. Trimming shortened V by 2 bases and J by 0 bases, and 7 bases separated the two germline ends. CDR3 in amino acids: CASSLQGSTNEKLFF. The CDR3 bases are TGTGCCAGCAGCTTACAGGGTTCAACTAATGAAAAACTGTTTTTT.

This rearrangement joins TRBV7-8 to TRBJ1-5; 7 bases map to TRBD1. There are 14 residues in the CDR3. The junction had 6 bases not matched to a gene; V was cut back by 3 bases and J by 7 bases. In germline, CDR1 is SGHVS, CDR2 FQNEAQ. As DNA, the CDR3 is TGTGCCAGCAGCTTGTCGACAGGGTGGCAGCCCCAGCATTTT. Encoded protein: CASSLSTGWQPQHF.

This sequence joins TRBV6-1 and TRBJ2-7; tentatively, D is TRBD1 (5 bases). V shed 2 bases and J shed 4 bases, with 12 bases lying between them. CDR1 and CDR2 (germline): MNHNS, SASEGT. The length of the CDR3 is 14 residues. As DNA, the CDR3 is TGTGCCAGCAGTGAAAAGCTGGGGCCGTACGAGCAGTACTTC. Translated, it gives CASSEKLGPYEQYF.